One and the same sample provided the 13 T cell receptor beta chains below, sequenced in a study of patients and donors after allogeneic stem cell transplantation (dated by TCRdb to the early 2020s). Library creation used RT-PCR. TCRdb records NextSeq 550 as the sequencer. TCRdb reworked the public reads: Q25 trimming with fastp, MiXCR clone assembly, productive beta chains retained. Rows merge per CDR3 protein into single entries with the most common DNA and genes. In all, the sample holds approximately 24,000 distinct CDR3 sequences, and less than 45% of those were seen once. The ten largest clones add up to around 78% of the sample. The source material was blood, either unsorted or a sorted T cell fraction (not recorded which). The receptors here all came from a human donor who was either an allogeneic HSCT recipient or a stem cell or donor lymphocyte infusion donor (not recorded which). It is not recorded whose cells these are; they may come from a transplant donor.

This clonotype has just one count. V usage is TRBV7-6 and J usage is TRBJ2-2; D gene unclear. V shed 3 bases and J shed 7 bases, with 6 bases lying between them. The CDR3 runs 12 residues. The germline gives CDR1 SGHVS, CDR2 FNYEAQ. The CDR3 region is CASSFEIGELFF. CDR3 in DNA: TGTGCCAGCAGCTTTGAAATCGGGGAGCTGTTTTTT. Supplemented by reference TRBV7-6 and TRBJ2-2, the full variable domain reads GAGVSQSPRYKVTKRGQDVALRCDPISGHVSLYWYRQALGQGPEFLTYFNYEAQQDKSGLPNDRFSAERPEGSISTLTIQRTEQRDSAMYRCASSFEIGELFFGEGSRLTVL.

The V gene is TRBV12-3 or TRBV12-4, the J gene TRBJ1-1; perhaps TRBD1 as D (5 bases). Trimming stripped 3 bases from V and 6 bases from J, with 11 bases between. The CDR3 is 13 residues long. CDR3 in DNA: TGTGCCAGCAGTTTTTGGGGGGGACCTGAAGCTTTCTTT. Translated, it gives CASSFWGGPEAFF.

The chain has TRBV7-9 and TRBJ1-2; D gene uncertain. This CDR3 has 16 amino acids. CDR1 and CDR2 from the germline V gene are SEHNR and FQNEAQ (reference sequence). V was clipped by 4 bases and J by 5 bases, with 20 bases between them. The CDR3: CASSSSLGGMEYGYTF. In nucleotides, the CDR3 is TGTGCCAGCAGCTCTTCTCTTGGAGGGATGGAGTATGGCTACACCTTC.

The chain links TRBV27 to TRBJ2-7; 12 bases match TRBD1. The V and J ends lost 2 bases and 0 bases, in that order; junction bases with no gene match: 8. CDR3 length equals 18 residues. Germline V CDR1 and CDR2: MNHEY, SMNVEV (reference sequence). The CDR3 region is CASSLRDRGRSGSYEQYF. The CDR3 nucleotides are TGTGCCAGCAGTTTACGGGACAGGGGGCGTTCGGGCTCCTACGAGCAGTACTTC.

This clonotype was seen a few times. The CDR3, as DNA: TGTGCCAGCAGCTTAGGTCCAGGGCAGGCTGAAAAACTGTTTTTT. Its translation: CASSLGPGQAEKLFF. The V and J genes are TRBV7-9 and TRBJ1-4, with a possible D match to TRBD1 (5 bases). The CDR3 is made up of 15 amino acids. V lost 1 base and J lost 7, with 13 bases in between. Germline lookup yields CDR1 SEHNR and CDR2 FQNEAQ (reference sequence).

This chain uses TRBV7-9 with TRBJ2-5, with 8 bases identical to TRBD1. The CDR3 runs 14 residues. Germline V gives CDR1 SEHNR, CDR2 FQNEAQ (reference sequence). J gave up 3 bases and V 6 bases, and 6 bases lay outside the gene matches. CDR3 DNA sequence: TGTGCCAGCAGTTCCTACAGGGGGGAAGAGACCCAGTACTTC. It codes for CASSSYRGEETQYF.

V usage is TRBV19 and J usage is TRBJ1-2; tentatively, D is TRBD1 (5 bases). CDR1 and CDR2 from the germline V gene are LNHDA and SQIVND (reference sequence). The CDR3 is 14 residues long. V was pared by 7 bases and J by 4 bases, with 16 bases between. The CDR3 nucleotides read TGTGCCAGTACCCGTACGGGGGGACTCTATGGCTACACCTTC. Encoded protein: CASTRTGGLYGYTF.

The CDR3 DNA reads as TGTGCCAGCAGCGTCCGGGACAGTTCCTACGAGCAGTACTTC. Translating it yields CASSVRDSSYEQYF. The chain combines TRBV7-9 with TRBJ2-7, with TRBD1 identical over 7 bases. The CDR3 has 14 amino acids. Germline V lookup: CDR1 SEHNR, CDR2 FQNEAQ (reference sequence). J was trimmed by 1 base and V by 5 bases; bases with no gene match: 5.

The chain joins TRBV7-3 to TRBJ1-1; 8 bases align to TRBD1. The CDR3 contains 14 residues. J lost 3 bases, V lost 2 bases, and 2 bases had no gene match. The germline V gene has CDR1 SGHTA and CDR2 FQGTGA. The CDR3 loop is CASSLQGADTEAFF. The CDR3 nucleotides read TGTGCCAGCAGCTTACAGGGGGCGGACACTGAAGCTTTCTTT.

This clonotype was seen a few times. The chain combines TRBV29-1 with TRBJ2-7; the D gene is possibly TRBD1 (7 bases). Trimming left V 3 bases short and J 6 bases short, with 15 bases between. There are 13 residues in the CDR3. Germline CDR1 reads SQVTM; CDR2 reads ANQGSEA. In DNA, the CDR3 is TGCAGCGTTGACGGTTCTCAGGGGGGCGAGCAGTACTTC. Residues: CSVDGSQGGEQYF.

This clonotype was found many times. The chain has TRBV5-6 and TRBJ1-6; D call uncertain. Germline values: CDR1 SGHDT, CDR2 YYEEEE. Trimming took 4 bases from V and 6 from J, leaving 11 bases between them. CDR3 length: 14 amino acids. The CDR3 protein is CASSPGRINSPLHF. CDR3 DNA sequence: TGTGCCAGCAGCCCAGGACGGATTAATTCACCCCTCCACTTT.

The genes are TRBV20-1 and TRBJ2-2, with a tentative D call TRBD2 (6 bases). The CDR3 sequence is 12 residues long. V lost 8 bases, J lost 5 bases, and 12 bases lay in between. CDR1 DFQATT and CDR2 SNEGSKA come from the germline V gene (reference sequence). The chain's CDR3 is CSTGLNTGELFF. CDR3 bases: TGCAGTACGGGACTCAATACCGGGGAGCTGTTTTTT.

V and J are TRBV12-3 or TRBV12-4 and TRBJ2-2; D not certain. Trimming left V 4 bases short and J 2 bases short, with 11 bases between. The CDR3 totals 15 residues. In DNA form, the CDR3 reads TGTGCCAGCAGTTGGCGACAACTCAACACCGGGGAGCTGTTTTTT. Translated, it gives CASSWRQLNTGELFF.